This section outlines one TCR beta chain sequence together with its context. The target antigen is unknown. This entry belongs to a study of Ad26.COV2.S vaccination and SARS-CoV-2 variants. Across the whole study: COV1001, an Ad26.COV2.S trial, supplied this vaccine-arm donor. Findings of the study overall: Vaccine recipients posted higher spike-specific TCR breadth than their placebo counterparts. There was reportedly substantial breadth in spike-specific CD8+ and CD4+ T cell responses after vaccination.

Generated by immunoSEQ multiplex PCR, the TCRdb table keeps only in-frame clones and is missing some. The table includes about 680,000 clones, about 90% detected once. Treatment described: roughly 19 received Ad26.COV2.S at low or high dose, single or two shots; five or six received placebo; per-sample allocation not given. Sampling was performed 63 days after the first vaccine or placebo injection. The administered vaccine (an Ad26 vector) expressed Wuhan-strain SARS-CoV-2 spike. Trimming shortened V by 2 bases and J by 9 bases, and 1 base separated the two germline ends. The CDR3 contains 9 residues. Germline V gives CDR1 MGHRA, CDR2 YSYEKL.

The clonotype comes from a person between 18 and 60 years old who received the Ad26.COV2.S COVID-19 vaccine or a placebo. Source: peripheral blood, taken in a trial of Ad26.COV2.S vaccine versus placebo. This chain links TRBV4-1 with TRBJ1-1; the D is unclear. The CDR3 reads CASSQKAFF. In nucleotides, the CDR3 is TGCGCCAGCAGCCAAAAAGCTTTCTTT.